The 26 T cell receptor beta chains in this list originate from one sample, sequenced in a study of T cells after yellow fever vaccination. TCRdb reanalysed the 5' RACE reads using MiXCR and keeps one entry per CDR3 protein. The sample lists hundreds of thousands of distinct CDR3 sequences, about 12% seen once, with more than 12% in the top ten. Material: PBMCs, obtained on the day of the yellow fever booster vaccination. The receptors were sampled from a young man who received the YFV17D yellow fever vaccine.

The V call is TRBV21-1, the J call TRBJ2-2. TRBV21-1 represents a pseudogene. This CDR3 is 14 amino acids long. The DNA for the CDR3 is TGTGCCAGCAGCAGCTACGGACACACCGGGGAGCTGTTTTTT. This translates into CASSSYGHTGELFF.

Many counts were recorded for this clonotype. This chain connects TRBV28 to TRBJ2-2; D may be TRBD1 (6 bases). Germline values: CDR1 MDHEN, CDR2 SYDVKM. V was clipped by 5 bases and J by 3 bases, with 13 bases between them. This CDR3 has 15 amino acids. The CDR3 bases are TGTGCCAGCAGTCCCTCCGGGACACACACCGGGGAGCTGTTTTTT. Translating gives CASSPSGTHTGELFF.

At least ten counts were recorded for this clonotype. The CDR3 sequence is CASSLGGLASDTQYF. The CDR3 DNA reads as TGCGCCAGCAGCCTCGGTGGACTAGCCTCAGATACGCAGTATTTT. This sequence joins TRBV5-1 and TRBJ2-3; 8 nucleotides line up with TRBD2. Germline lookup yields CDR1 SGHRS and CDR2 YFSETQ. Unmatched junction bases numbered 8, after V lost 4 bases and J lost 4 bases. The CDR3 runs to 15 residues.

This clonotype has a count of ten or more. The rearrangement joins TRBV18 to TRBJ2-3; D is unclear. The CDR3 totals 13 residues. V lost 2 bases and J 2 bases, leaving 5 bases between the germline ends. Per the germline V gene, CDR1 is KGHSH and CDR2 is LQKENI. The CDR3 bases are TGTGCCAGCTCACCATTGGCCACAGATACGCAGTATTTT. Translating it yields CASSPLATDTQYF.

This clonotype has more than one count but fewer than ten. This chain uses TRBV29-1 with TRBJ2-5, with 9 bases identical to TRBD1. The CDR3 spans 13 residues. Per germline, CDR1 SQVTM and CDR2 ANQGSEA. Unmatched junction bases numbered 3, after V lost 3 bases and J lost 4 bases. The CDR3 DNA reads TGCAGCGTTGATGAACAGGGGGCAGAGACCCAGTACTTC. Protein: CSVDEQGAETQYF. Full variable domain (remainder filled in from reference TRBV29-1 and TRBJ2-5): SAVISQKPSRDICQRGTSLTIQCQVDSQVTMMFWYRQQPGQSLTLIATANQGSEATYESGFVIDKFPISRPNLTFSTLTVSNMSPEDSSIYLCSVDEQGAETQYFGPGTRLLVL.

Ten or more counts support this clonotype. This chain connects TRBV7-9 to TRBJ2-7, with a tentative D call TRBD1 (6 bases). The CDR3 has 12 residues. Trimming took off 3 bases at V and 7 bases at J, with 10 bases between the two ends. Germline V gene lookup returns CDR1 SEHNR and CDR2 FQNEAQ (reference sequence). For the CDR3, the DNA is TGTGCCAGCAGCTTTGGTCAGGGGGAGCAGTACTTC. Encoded protein: CASSFGQGEQYF.

The chain links TRBV10-3 to TRBJ2-5, with D possibly TRBD2 on 6 matching bases. This CDR3 has 16 residues. Trimming removed 0 bases at V and 0 bases at J, with 11 bases between. In germline, CDR1 is ENHRY, CDR2 SYGVKD. The CDR3 protein is CAISESHRGYQETQYF. The CDR3 DNA follows: TGTGCCATCAGTGAGTCGCATCGGGGGTACCAAGAGACCCAGTACTTC.

This clonotype was counted only a few times. The CDR3 nucleotides read TGTGCCAGCAGTTTACTTCTCGAAGCTTTCTTT. Amino acid sequence: CASSLLLEAFF. The chain is built from TRBV28 and TRBJ1-1; no definite D call. The germline V gene encodes CDR1 MDHEN and CDR2 SYDVKM. This CDR3 region has 11 residues. Trimming shortened V by 2 bases and J by 8 bases, and 6 bases separated the two germline ends.

This chain uses TRBV24-1 with TRBJ2-1; 7 positions match TRBD2. Losses at the gene ends were 4 bases for V and 3 bases for J; bases not matched to a gene: 2. The germline gives CDR1 KGHDR, CDR2 SFDVKD. The CDR3 is 14 amino acids. Written as DNA, the CDR3 is TGTGCCACCAGTGACGCTAGCGGCTACAATGAGCAGTTCTTC. It codes for CATSDASGYNEQFF.

V usage is TRBV19 and J usage is TRBJ2-7; maybe TRBD2 (6 bases). The CDR3 covers 15 residues. Germline V gene sequence: CDR1 LNHDA, CDR2 SQIVND (reference sequence). Trimming left V 6 bases short and J 2 bases short, with 17 bases between. The CDR3: CASRPRDSPTYEQYF. The CDR3 DNA reads as TGTGCCAGTAGACCGCGGGACTCTCCGACCTACGAGCAGTACTTC.

This clonotype showed up just a few times. The rearrangement joins TRBV7-2 to TRBJ2-5; the match to TRBD1 covers 9 bases. CDR1 is SGHTA and CDR2 is FQGNSA in the germline V gene. The CDR3 runs to 15 residues. With 5 bases clipped from V and 5 bases from J, the junction kept 9 bases outside the gene matches. CDR3 amino acids: CASSPQQGAWETQYF. CDR3 DNA: TGTGCCAGCAGCCCCCAACAGGGGGCGTGGGAGACCCAGTACTTC.

This clonotype was seen ten or more times. The chain is built from TRBV28 and TRBJ2-3, with D tentatively TRBD2 (5 bases). This CDR3 contains 15 residues. In germline, CDR1 is MDHEN, CDR2 SYDVKM. The V and J ends lost 3 bases and 0 bases respectively, with 10 bases between them. In nucleotides, the CDR3 is TGTGCCAGCAGTTTCCACCGGACTAGCACAGATACGCAGTATTTT. Its protein is CASSFHRTSTDTQYF. Full variable domain (missing parts from reference TRBV28 and TRBJ2-3): DVKVTQSSRYLVKRTGEKVFLECVQDMDHENMFWYRQDPGLGLRLIYFSYDVKMKEKGDIPEGYSVSREKKERFSLILESASTNQTSMYLCASSFHRTSTDTQYFGPGTRLTVL.

A few counts support this clonotype. CDR3 sequence (DNA): TGCGCCAGCAGCTCTGCGAGACAGGGCAGCGAGCAGTACTTC. Translating it yields CASSSARQGSEQYF. The chain is built from TRBV5-1 and TRBJ2-7, with 7 bases identical to TRBD1. Germline trimming cut 3 bases from V and 6 bases from J; bases unmatched to any gene: 9. CDR1 is SGHRS and CDR2 is YFSETQ in the germline V gene. The CDR3 length is 14 residues.

This clonotype was counted ten times or more. This rearrangement joins TRBV9 to TRBJ2-1, with 14 bases identical to TRBD2. CDR3 length: 17 amino acids. Germline-derived CDR1 and CDR2 are SGDLS and YYNGEE. Unmatched junction bases numbered 9, after V lost 3 bases and J lost 7 bases. The CDR3 DNA reads TGTGCCAGCAGCGAGCCGACTAGCGGGAGGGTAGAGAATGAGCAGTTCTTC. It yields the protein CASSEPTSGRVENEQFF.

This clonotype has only a few counts. J is TRBJ2-7 and V is TRBV7-2, with 7 positions matching TRBD2. Germline V lookup: CDR1 SGHTA, CDR2 FQGNSA. The V gene end was trimmed by 5 bases and the J gene end by 5 bases; junction bases not matched to a gene: 6. The CDR3 is 13 amino acids. The chain's CDR3 is CASSALAAHEQYF. The CDR3 DNA reads TGTGCCAGCAGCGCCCTAGCGGCACACGAGCAGTACTTC.

The rearrangement joins TRBV7-8 to TRBJ1-2; D is undetermined. The V and J ends lost 6 bases and 11 bases respectively, with 22 bases between them. Germline values: CDR1 SGHVS, CDR2 FQNEAQ. This CDR3 comprises 14 residues. The CDR3 DNA reads as TGTGCCAGCAGTCCCGAACAAGTCCTATGGGGTTACACCTTC. It translates to CASSPEQVLWGYTF. Based on the CDR3 plus reference TRBV7-8 and TRBJ1-2, the full variable domain is GAGVSQSPRYKVAKRGQDVALRCDPISGHVSLFWYQQALGQGPEFLTYFQNEAQLDKSGLPSDRFFAERPEGSVSTLKIQRTQQEDSAVYLCASSPEQVLWGYTFGSGTRLTVV.

This clonotype appeared a single time. J is TRBJ1-2 and V is TRBV30; D uncertain. The CDR3 loop spans 13 amino acids. CDR1 is GTSNPN and CDR2 is SVGIG in the germline V gene (reference sequence). Between the trimmed V and J ends, which lost 0 bases and 9 bases, there was a span of 14 bases. CDR3 sequence: CAWSVEAGTRYTF. The DNA of the CDR3 is TGTGCCTGGAGTGTAGAGGCCGGAACTCGCTACACCTTC.

This chain links TRBV5-4 with TRBJ1-1; D ambiguous. CDR1 SGHNT and CDR2 YYREEE come from the germline V gene (reference sequence). Trimming took off 4 bases at V and 6 bases at J, with 16 bases between the two ends. The CDR3 is made up of 14 amino acids. The CDR3 spells CASSRNRDIAEAFF. CDR3 DNA: TGTGCCAGCAGCCGCAACCGGGATATCGCTGAAGCTTTCTTT.

This clonotype has a single count. The chain couples TRBV28 to TRBJ2-3; no firm D call. Germline V CDR1 and CDR2: MDHEN, SYDVKM. V gave up 1 base and J gave up 1 base, with 9 bases separating them. This CDR3 has 15 residues. CDR3 nucleotide sequence: TGTGCCAGCAGTTTATACCGGCAGGGCACAGATACGCAGTATTTT. The encoded protein is CASSLYRQGTDTQYF.

There are many counts of this clonotype. The rearrangement joins TRBV29-1 to TRBJ1-2; no firm D call. Germline V gene lookup returns CDR1 SQVTM and CDR2 ANQGSEA. The CDR3 is made up of 14 amino acids. Trimming shortened V by 2 bases and J by 5 bases, and 15 bases separated the two germline ends. CDR3 sequence reads: CSVEKSGLIYGYTF. The CDR3 DNA reads as TGCAGCGTTGAAAAGTCTGGTCTGATATATGGCTACACCTTC.

V gene TRBV18 combines with J gene TRBJ2-7; possibly TRBD1 for D (5 bases). Germline lookup yields CDR1 KGHSH and CDR2 LQKENI. CDR3 size: 13 residues. V lost 5 bases to trimming and J lost 3 bases, with 11 bases between them. The CDR3 DNA is TGTGCCAGCTCAACGGACAAAAACTACGAGCAGTACTTC. Its translation is CASSTDKNYEQYF.

This clonotype has just a few counts. V and J are TRBV6-6 and TRBJ2-4; D is perhaps TRBD1 or TRBD2 (5 bases each). This CDR3 spans 12 amino acids. The germline gives CDR1 MNHNY, CDR2 SVGAGI (reference sequence). V was pared by 2 bases and J by 11 bases, with 10 bases between. The CDR3 sequence is CASSYGGSLQYF. As DNA, the CDR3 is TGTGCCAGCAGTTACGGGGGTAGTCTTCAGTACTTC.

This chain links TRBV6-6 with TRBJ2-2; 10 bases match TRBD1. The CDR3 sequence is 13 residues long. With 5 bases clipped from V and 9 bases from J, the junction kept 3 bases outside the gene matches. CDR1 and CDR2 (germline): MNHNY, SVGAGI (reference sequence). DNA of the CDR3: TGTGCCAGCAGTCGACAGGGGGCAAGGGAGCTGTTTTTT. This encodes CASSRQGARELFF.

DNA of the CDR3: TGTGCCAGCAGCCCCGGACAGGGGAAGCACAATGAGCAGTTCTTC. This gives the protein CASSPGQGKHNEQFF. This rearrangement joins TRBV7-7 to TRBJ2-1; 9 bases are shared with TRBD1. J gave up 5 bases and V 5 bases, and 7 bases lay outside the gene matches. CDR3 size: 15 residues. CDR1 is SSHAT and CDR2 is FNYEAQ in the germline V gene (reference sequence). Looking up the rest from reference TRBV7-7 and TRBJ2-1 gives the full variable domain: GAGVSQSPRYKVTKRGQDVTLRCDPISSHATLYWYQQALGQGPEFLTYFNYEAQPDKSGLPSDRFSAERPEGSISTLTIQRTEQRDSAMYRCASSPGQGKHNEQFFGPGTRLTVL.

The chain links TRBV7-2 to TRBJ1-4, with D unclear. V was clipped by 5 bases and J by 7 bases, with 17 bases between them. Germline V gene data show CDR1 as SGHTA and CDR2 as FQGNSA. The CDR3 spans 15 residues. The CDR3 region is CASSLEVLRGEKLFF. In nucleotides, the CDR3 is TGTGCCAGCAGCCTAGAGGTCCTTCGGGGTGAAAAACTGTTTTTT. Full variable domain (outside the CDR3, taken from reference TRBV7-2 and TRBJ1-4): GAGVSQSPSNKVTEKGKDVELRCDPISGHTALYWYRQSLGQGLEFLIYFQGNSAPDKSGLPSDRFSAERTGGSVSTLTIQRTQQEDSAVYLCASSLEVLRGEKLFFGSGTQLSVL.

A few counts support this clonotype. This chain's CDR3 is CAISENYEQYF. The CDR3, as DNA: TGTGCCATCAGTGAGAACTACGAGCAGTACTTC. The V gene is TRBV10-3, the J gene TRBJ2-7; D is uncertain. This CDR3 has 11 residues. CDR1 and CDR2 from the germline V gene are ENHRY and SYGVKD. Trimming took 2 bases from V and 3 from J, leaving 2 bases between them.